The clone carrying this T cell receptor (beta chain) was seen at least ten times. The sample's time point: pre-sensitization, week 0. Treatment reported: therapeutic diphenylcyclopropenone sensitization with weekly scalp DPC. This sample stems from a study of human T cells and chemical hapten exposure. The germline CDR1 and CDR2 sequences are DFQATT and SNEGSKA (reference sequence). The junction had 12 bases not matched to a gene; V was cut back by 5 bases and J by 9 bases. The CDR3 contains 14 residues. TCRdb re-called the RACE reads with MiXCR, one entry per CDR3 protein. The sample comprises 80,000 to 100,000 distinct CDR3 sequences, approximately 11% of which are singletons, and under 3.5% rests with the top ten.

The chain carries TRBV20-1 and TRBJ2-1; 8 nucleotides match TRBD2. The receptor comes from a woman aged 55-69 years with alopecia areata. Some clones in this sample may be carry-over from other donors' samples. This specimen consisted of whole blood, obtained in connection with sensitization to the hapten diphenylcyclopropenone (DPC). CDR3 in DNA: TGCAGTGCTTCGGGACTAGTTGGCCTGGGTGAGCAGTTCTTC. As protein: CSASGLVGLGEQFF.